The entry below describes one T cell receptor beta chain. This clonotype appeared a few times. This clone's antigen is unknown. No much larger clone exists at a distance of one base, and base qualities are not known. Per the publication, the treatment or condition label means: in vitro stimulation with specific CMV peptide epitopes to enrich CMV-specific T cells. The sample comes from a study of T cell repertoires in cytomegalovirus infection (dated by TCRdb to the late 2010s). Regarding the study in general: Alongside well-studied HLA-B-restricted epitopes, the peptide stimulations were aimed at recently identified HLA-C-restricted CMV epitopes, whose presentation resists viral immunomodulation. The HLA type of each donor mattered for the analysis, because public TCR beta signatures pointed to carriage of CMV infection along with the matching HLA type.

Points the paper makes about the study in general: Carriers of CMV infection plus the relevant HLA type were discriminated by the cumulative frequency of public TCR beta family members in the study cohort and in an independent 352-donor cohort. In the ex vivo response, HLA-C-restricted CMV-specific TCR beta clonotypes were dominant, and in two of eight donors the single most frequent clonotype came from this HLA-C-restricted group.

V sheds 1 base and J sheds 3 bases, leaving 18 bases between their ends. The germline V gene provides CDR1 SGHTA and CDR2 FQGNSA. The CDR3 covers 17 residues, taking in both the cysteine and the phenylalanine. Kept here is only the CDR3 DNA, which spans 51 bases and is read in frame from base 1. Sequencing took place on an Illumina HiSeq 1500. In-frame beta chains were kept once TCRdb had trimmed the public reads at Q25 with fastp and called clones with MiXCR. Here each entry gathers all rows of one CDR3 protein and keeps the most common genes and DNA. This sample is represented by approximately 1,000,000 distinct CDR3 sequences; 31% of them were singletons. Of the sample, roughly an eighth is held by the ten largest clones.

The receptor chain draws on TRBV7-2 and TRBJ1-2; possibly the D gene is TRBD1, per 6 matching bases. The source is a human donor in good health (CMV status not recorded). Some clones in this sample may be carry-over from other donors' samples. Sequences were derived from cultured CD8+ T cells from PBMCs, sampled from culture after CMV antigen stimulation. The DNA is TGTGCCAGCAGCTTAGTTGGGTGGGACAAGGGGGACTATGGCTACACCTTC. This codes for CASSLVGWDKGDYGYTF.